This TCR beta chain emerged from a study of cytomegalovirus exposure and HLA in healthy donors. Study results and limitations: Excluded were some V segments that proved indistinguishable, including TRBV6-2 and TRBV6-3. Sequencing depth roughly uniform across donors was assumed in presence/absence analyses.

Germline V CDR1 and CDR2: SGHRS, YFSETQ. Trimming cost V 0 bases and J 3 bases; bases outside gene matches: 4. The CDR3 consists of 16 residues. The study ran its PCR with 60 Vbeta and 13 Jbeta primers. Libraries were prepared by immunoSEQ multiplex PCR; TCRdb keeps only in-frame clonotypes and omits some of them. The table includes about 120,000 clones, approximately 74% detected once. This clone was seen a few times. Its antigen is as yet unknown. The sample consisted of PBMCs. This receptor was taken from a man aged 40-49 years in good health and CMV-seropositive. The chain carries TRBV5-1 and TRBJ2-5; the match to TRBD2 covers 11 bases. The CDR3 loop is CASSLAPTSGEETQYF. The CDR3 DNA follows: TGCGCCAGCAGCTTGGCCCCGACTAGCGGGGAAGAGACCCAGTACTTC.